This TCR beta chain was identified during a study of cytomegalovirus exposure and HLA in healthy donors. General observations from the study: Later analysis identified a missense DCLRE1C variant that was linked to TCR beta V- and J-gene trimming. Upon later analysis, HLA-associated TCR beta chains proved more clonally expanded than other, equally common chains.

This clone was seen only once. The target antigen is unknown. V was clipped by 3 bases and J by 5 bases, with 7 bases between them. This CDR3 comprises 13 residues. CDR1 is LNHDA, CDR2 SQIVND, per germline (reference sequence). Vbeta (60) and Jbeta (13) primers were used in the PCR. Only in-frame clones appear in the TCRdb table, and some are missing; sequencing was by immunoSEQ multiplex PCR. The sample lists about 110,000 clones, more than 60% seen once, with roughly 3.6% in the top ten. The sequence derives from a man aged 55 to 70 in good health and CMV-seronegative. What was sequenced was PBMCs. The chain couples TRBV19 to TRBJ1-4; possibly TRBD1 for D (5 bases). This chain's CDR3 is CASSIRGNEKLFF. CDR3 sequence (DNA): TGTGCCAGTAGTATTCGGGGGAATGAAAAACTGTTTTTT.